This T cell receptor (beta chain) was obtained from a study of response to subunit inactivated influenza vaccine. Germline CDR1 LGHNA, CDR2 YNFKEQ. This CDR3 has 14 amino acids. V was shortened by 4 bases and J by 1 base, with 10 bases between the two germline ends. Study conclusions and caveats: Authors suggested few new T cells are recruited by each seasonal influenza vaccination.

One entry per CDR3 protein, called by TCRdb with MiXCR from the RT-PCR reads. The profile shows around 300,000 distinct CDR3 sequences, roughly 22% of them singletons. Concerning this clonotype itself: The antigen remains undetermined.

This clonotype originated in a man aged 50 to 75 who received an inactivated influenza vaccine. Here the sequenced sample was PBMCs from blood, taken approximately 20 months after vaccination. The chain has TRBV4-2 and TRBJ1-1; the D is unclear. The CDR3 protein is CASSRLPTNTEAFF. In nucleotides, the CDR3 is TGTGCCAGCAGCCGCCTGCCGACGAACACTGAAGCTTTCTTT.